These 10 T cell receptor beta chains originate from one sample sequenced in a study of T cells after yellow fever vaccination. MiXCR, run by TCRdb on the 5' RACE reads, gives a single entry per CDR3 protein. The sample holds 85,000 to 100,000 distinct CDR3 sequences, 4.5% to 6% seen once. The sequences come from CD8+ T cells sorted from PBMCs, collected 10 days after the yellow fever booster vaccination. The receptors derive from a man younger than 30 who received the YFV17D yellow fever vaccine.

In regard to this clonotype: A read error may account for a junction end that differs from germline. The rearrangement links TRBV29-1 to TRBJ2-1, with 9 positions matching TRBD1. The germline gives CDR1 SQVTM, CDR2 ANQGSEA. The length of the CDR3 is 15 residues. As DNA, the CDR3 is TGCAGCGTGGCCGGGACAGGGATCTCCTTCAATGAGCAGTTCTTC. It specifies CSVAGTGISFNEQFF.

The V call is TRBV7-6, the J call TRBJ1-2; TRBD1 might be the D (6 bases). Trimming left V 8 bases short and J 8 bases short, with 12 bases between. The germline CDR1 and CDR2 sequences are SGHVS and FNYEAQ. The CDR3 loop spans 11 amino acids. CDR3 sequence: CASGQGSGYTF. The CDR3 DNA follows: TGTGCCAGCGGGCAGGGGAGCGGCTACACCTTC.

This clonotype was seen more than once but under ten times. V usage is TRBV7-9 and J usage is TRBJ1-5, with D uncertain. V lost 5 bases and J lost 6, with 11 bases in between. The CDR3 runs to 13 residues. CDR1 is SEHNR and CDR2 is FQNEAQ in the germline V gene (reference sequence). CDR3 coding DNA: TGTGCCAGCAGCCCCTCGGAAGTTCAGCCCCAGCATTTT. It specifies CASSPSEVQPQHF.

The chain links TRBV6-5 to TRBJ2-3; 11 positions agree with TRBD2. The CDR3 runs to 15 residues. V gave up 6 bases and J gave up 2 bases; unmatched junction bases: 4. Germline V CDR1 and CDR2: MNHEY, SVGAGI. The CDR3 DNA follows: TGTGCCAGCAGCCAACTAGCGGGGGTCACAGATACGCAGTATTTT. Its translation: CASSQLAGVTDTQYF.

This clonotype was detected a few times. J is TRBJ2-1 and V is TRBV7-2; D is possibly TRBD1 (7 bases). V was pared by 0 bases and J by 9 bases, with 15 bases between. Per germline, CDR1 SGHTA and CDR2 FQGNSA. This CDR3 is built from 15 residues. CDR3 loop: CASSLARGGGTEQFF. The CDR3 DNA reads TGTGCCAGCAGCTTAGCGAGAGGGGGCGGGACTGAGCAGTTCTTC.

V is TRBV28 and J is TRBJ1-6, with a weak D call TRBD1 (6 bases). Germline-derived CDR1 and CDR2 are MDHEN and SYDVKM. The CDR3 is 14 amino acids. V was cut by 3 bases and J by 9 bases, with 12 bases left in between. CDR3 amino acids: CASSFLIGGSPLHF. As DNA, the CDR3 is TGTGCCAGCAGTTTCTTAATAGGGGGTTCACCCCTCCACTTT. Complete variable domain (other parts from reference TRBV28 and TRBJ1-6): DVKVTQSSRYLVKRTGEKVFLECVQDMDHENMFWYRQDPGLGLRLIYFSYDVKMKEKGDIPEGYSVSREKKERFSLILESASTNQTSMYLCASSFLIGGSPLHFGNGTRLTVT.

DNA for the CDR3: TGTGCCAGTGACACGGGGGGCTGGAATCAGCCCCAGCATTTT. It specifies CASDTGGWNQPQHF. The V call is TRBV19, the J call TRBJ1-5, with a tentative D call TRBD1 (6 bases). From germline, CDR1 is LNHDA and CDR2 SQIVND (reference sequence). V gave up 8 bases and J gave up 4 bases, with 15 bases separating them. The CDR3 has 14 amino acids. Full variable domain (outside the CDR3, taken from reference TRBV19 and TRBJ1-5): DGGITQSPKYLFRKEGQNVTLSCEQNLNHDAMYWYRQDPGQGLRLIYYSQIVNDFQKGDIAEGYSVSREKKESFPLTVTSAQKNPTAFYLCASDTGGWNQPQHFGDGTRLSIL.

This clonotype occurred a few times. CDR3 in amino acids: CASSRLGQSGEETQYF. The CDR3 nucleotides are TGTGCCAGCAGCCGCCTGGGACAGAGTGGAGAAGAGACCCAGTACTTC. V and J are TRBV11-2 and TRBJ2-5; 7 nucleotides line up with TRBD1. The junction had 12 bases not matched to a gene; V was cut back by 5 bases and J by 3 bases. The CDR3 spans 16 residues. Germline V gene sequence: CDR1 SGHAT, CDR2 FQNNGV.

This clonotype was counted only a few times. The V call is TRBV9, the J call TRBJ2-3, with D hard to call. The CDR3 is 13 residues long. V was cut by 4 bases and J by 3 bases, with 9 bases left in between. Germline CDR1 and CDR2: SGDLS and YYNGEE. CDR3 residues: CASSPRATDTQYF. DNA for the CDR3: TGTGCCAGCAGCCCAAGGGCTACAGATACGCAGTATTTT.

This clonotype occurred a few times. The V gene is TRBV24-1, the J gene TRBJ2-2; 11 bases map to TRBD2. Germline CDR1 is KGHDR and CDR2 is SFDVKD. With V trimmed by 6 bases and J by 3 bases, 8 bases remained unmatched. The CDR3 runs 17 residues. As DNA, the CDR3 is TGTGCCACCAGTAATAGCGGGGGGGCTGGGGACACCGGGGAGCTGTTTTTT. Translating it yields CATSNSGGAGDTGELFF.